The sequence of this T cell receptor (beta chain) was determined in a study of early T cells in non-severe SARS-CoV-2 infection. Germline loops: CDR1 SGHAT, CDR2 FQDESV (reference sequence). The CDR3 covers 18 residues. The V end was cut by 3 bases, the J end by 6 bases, with 23 bases between. Individual cDNA molecules each received unique molecular identifiers attached to them. One entry per CDR3 protein, called by TCRdb with MiXCR from the 5' RACE reads. This sample has about 97,000 distinct CDR3 sequences; approximately 10% occur once, and the top ten carry around 4.7%. The clonotype originates from an adult who was a healthcare worker with PCR-confirmed SARS-CoV-2 infection or an uninfected control (not recorded which). The chain recombines TRBV11-1 with TRBJ2-2; D is perhaps TRBD1 (5 bases). The sample was whole blood, taken at baseline. CDR3 sequence reads: CASSLGPLSLRTPGELFF. The CDR3, as DNA: TGTGCCAGCAGCTTGGGGCCTCTAAGTCTCCGCACTCCCGGGGAGCTGTTTTTT.